This is a list of T cell receptor beta chains from one sample in a study of T cells after yellow fever vaccination. TCRdb re-called the 5' RACE reads through MiXCR, storing one row per CDR3 protein. Of 70,000 or so distinct CDR3 sequences listed, approximately 5% are singletons. Specimen: CD4+ T cells sorted from PBMCs, collected roughly 14 days after the first yellow fever vaccination. The receptor source for this set is a man between 18 and 29 years old who received the YFV17D yellow fever vaccine. Each CDR3 is given with its conserved first and last residue. D genes are given only for firm matches. Only some rows state a clone size, as once, few, many or a class for expanded clones.

d_call	v_call	clone_size	j_call	cdr3_length	cdr3_nt	cdr3_aa
NA	TRBV7-9	many	TRBJ2-3	14	TGTGCCAGCAGCTTAGCAGTCGGGGTGACTACGCAGTATTTT	CASSLAVGVTTQYF
TRBD1	TRBV11-3	few	TRBJ1-1	16	TGTGCCAGCAGCTTGGGACAGGGTAGGGAGAACACTGAAGCTTTCTTT	CASSLGQGRENTEAFF
NA	TRBV5-1	NA	TRBJ2-5	18	TGCGCCAGCAGCTTGTTTAGTCAGGCTCTGAAAACTCAAGAGACCCAGTACTTC	CASSLFSQALKTQETQYF
NA	TRBV11-2	many	TRBJ2-1	16	TGTGCCAGCAGGAGTATACGACCCAGCTCCTACAATGAGCAGTTCTTC	CASRSIRPSSYNEQFF
TRBD2	TRBV5-1	few	TRBJ2-3	18	TGCGCCAGCAGCTTGGGTGGACTAGCGGGGGGACACACAGATACGCAGTATTTT	CASSLGGLAGGHTDTQYF
TRBD2	TRBV7-2	many	TRBJ2-1	15	TGTGCCAGCAGCGAACTAGCGGGGGGGATCAATGAGCAGTTCTTC	CASSELAGGINEQFF
TRBD1	TRBV5-4	many	TRBJ2-7	15	TGTGCCAGCAGCTTGGACAGGGGAAATTCCTACGAGCAGTACTTC	CASSLDRGNSYEQYF
TRBD2	TRBV2	many	TRBJ2-5	15	TGTGCCAGCGGGCGGAGTAGCGGGGGAGGGGAGACCCAGTACTTC	CASGRSSGGGETQYF
NA	TRBV2	many	TRBJ1-5	13	TGTGCCAGCAGTGAAGCTGTGGATCAGCCCCAGCATTTT	CASSEAVDQPQHF
NA	TRBV6-2/TRBV6-3	many	TRBJ2-3	14	TGTGCCACCCAGGGACACCAGTTCACAGATACGCAGTATTTT	CATQGHQFTDTQYF
TRBD2	TRBV7-9	many	TRBJ2-1	15	TGTGCCAGCAGCTTATTCGCGGGGGCCTACAATGAGCAGTTCTTC	CASSLFAGAYNEQFF
TRBD1	TRBV12-3/TRBV12-4	many	TRBJ1-5	14	TGTGCCAGCAGTAAGACAGGGGGCAATCAGCCCCAGCATTTT	CASSKTGGNQPQHF
TRBD2	TRBV12-3/TRBV12-4	many	TRBJ2-1	16	TGTGCCAGCAGTTCCAAGCGGGGGAGCTCCTACAATGAGCAGTTCTTC	CASSSKRGSSYNEQFF
NA	TRBV5-1	many	TRBJ2-3	13	TGCGCCAGCAGCTTAAGGGTTTCGGATACGCAGTATTTT	CASSLRVSDTQYF
NA	TRBV5-1	many	TRBJ1-2	13	TGCGCCAGCAGCGAAGCTACAGGGCTTGGCTACACCTTC	CASSEATGLGYTF
TRBD1	TRBV4-1	many	TRBJ1-1	20	TGCGCCAGCAGCCCACGGCAGGGGGTACGTACCACGGAAATGAACACTGAAGCTTTCTTT	CASSPRQGVRTTEMNTEAFF
NA	TRBV3-1	many	TRBJ2-5	13	TGTGCCAGCAGCCAGACGAGGGTGGAGACCCAGTACTTC	CASSQTRVETQYF
TRBD2	TRBV3-1	many	TRBJ2-1	15	TGTGCCAGCAGTTGGACTAGCGGGGAGGGGGGGGAGCAGTTCTTC	CASSWTSGEGGEQFF
NA	TRBV9	many	TRBJ1-2	11	TGTGCCAGCAGCGCGAACTATGGCTACACCTTC	CASSANYGYTF
NA	TRBV19	many	TRBJ1-5	17	TGTGCCAGTAGTCTCCGCGGGGGCAACGCTCTTAGTCAGCCCCAGCATTTT	CASSLRGGNALSQPQHF
TRBD1	TRBV19	many	TRBJ1-2	16	TGTGCCAGTAGTATAGGTGGCTCCGGGACAGATATCGGCTACACCTTC	CASSIGGSGTDIGYTF
TRBD1	TRBV6-5	many	TRBJ1-2	14	TGTGCCAGCAGTTACACACAGGGGGCCGGAGGCTACACCTTC	CASSYTQGAGGYTF
NA	TRBV20-1	many	TRBJ2-2	16	TGCAGTGCTAGAGATCTCGGACAGCCAAACACCGGGGAGCTGTTTTTT	CSARDLGQPNTGELFF
NA	TRBV7-2	many	TRBJ2-5	15	TGTGCCAGCAGCCGTCCCGAAGGACTGCCCCGGGCCCAGTACTTC	CASSRPEGLPRAQYF
TRBD1	TRBV4-2	many	TRBJ2-1	14	TGTGCCACCGGACAGGGCGTATCCTACAATGAGCAGTTCTTC	CATGQGVSYNEQFF
NA	TRBV20-1	many	TRBJ2-1	14	TGCAGTGCTAGAGTTGGGTCAGGAAGCAATGAGCAGTTCTTC	CSARVGSGSNEQFF
NA	TRBV6-5	many	TRBJ1-2	13	TGTGCCAGCAGGACGCAGGCGATCTATGGCTACACCTTC	CASRTQAIYGYTF
NA	TRBV5-1	many	TRBJ2-5	13	TGCGCCAGAAGGCTCGGTTGTTTAGAGACCCAGTACTTC	CARRLGCLETQYF
NA	TRBV7-2	many	TRBJ1-3	16	TGTGCCAGCAGCGTGACCAATATCCTCTCTGGAAACACCATATATTTT	CASSVTNILSGNTIYF
TRBD1	TRBV5-1	many	TRBJ2-1	13	TGCGCCAGCGGGACAGGGGAACCTGGTGAGCAGTTCTTC	CASGTGEPGEQFF
NA	TRBV7-2	many	TRBJ2-3	13	TGTGCCAGCAGCCCAACCCACACAGATACGCAGTATTTT	CASSPTHTDTQYF